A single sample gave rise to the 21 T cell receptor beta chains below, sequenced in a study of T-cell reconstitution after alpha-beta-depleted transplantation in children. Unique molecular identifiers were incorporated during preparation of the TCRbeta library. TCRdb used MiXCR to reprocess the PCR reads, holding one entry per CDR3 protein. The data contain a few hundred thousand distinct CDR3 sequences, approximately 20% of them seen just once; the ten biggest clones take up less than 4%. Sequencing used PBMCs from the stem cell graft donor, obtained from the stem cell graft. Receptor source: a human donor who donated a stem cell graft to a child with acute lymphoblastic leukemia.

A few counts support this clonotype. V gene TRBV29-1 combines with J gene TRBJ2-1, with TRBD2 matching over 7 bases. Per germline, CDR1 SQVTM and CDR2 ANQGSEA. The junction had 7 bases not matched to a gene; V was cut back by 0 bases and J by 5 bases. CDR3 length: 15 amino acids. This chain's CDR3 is CSVEDRGEWNNEQFF. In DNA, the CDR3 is TGCAGCGTTGAAGATCGGGGGGAGTGGAACAATGAGCAGTTCTTC.

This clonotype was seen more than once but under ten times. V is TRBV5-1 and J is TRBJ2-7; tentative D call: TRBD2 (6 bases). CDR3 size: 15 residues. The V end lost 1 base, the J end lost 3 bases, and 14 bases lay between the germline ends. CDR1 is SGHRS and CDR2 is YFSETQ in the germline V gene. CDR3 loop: CASSLIRGFVYEQYF. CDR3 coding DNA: TGCGCCAGCAGCTTGATACGGGGGTTCGTCTACGAGCAGTACTTC.

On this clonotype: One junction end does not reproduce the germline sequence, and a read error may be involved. Here the CDR3 DNA reads TGTGCCAGCAGTTTATATGGCTACTCCTACCATGAGCAGTTCTTC. This translates into CASSLYGYSYHEQFF. This chain uses TRBV27 with TRBJ2-1; D unclear. The germline CDR1 and CDR2 sequences are MNHEY and SMNVEV (reference sequence). The CDR3 contains 15 residues.

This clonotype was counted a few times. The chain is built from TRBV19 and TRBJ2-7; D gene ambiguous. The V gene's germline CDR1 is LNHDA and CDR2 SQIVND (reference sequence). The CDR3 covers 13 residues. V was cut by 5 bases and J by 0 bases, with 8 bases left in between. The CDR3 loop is CASSPYFSYEQYF. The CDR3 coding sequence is TGTGCCAGTAGTCCGTACTTCTCCTACGAGCAGTACTTC. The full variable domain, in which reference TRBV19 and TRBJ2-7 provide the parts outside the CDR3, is DGGITQSPKYLFRKEGQNVTLSCEQNLNHDAMYWYRQDPGQGLRLIYYSQIVNDFQKGDIAEGYSVSREKKESFPLTVTSAQKNPTAFYLCASSPYFSYEQYFGPGTRLTVT.

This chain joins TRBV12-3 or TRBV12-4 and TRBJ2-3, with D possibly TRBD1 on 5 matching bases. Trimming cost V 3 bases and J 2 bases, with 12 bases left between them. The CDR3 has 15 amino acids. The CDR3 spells CASSLQGTYTDTQYF. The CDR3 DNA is TGTGCCAGCAGTTTGCAGGGAACTTACACAGATACGCAGTATTTT.

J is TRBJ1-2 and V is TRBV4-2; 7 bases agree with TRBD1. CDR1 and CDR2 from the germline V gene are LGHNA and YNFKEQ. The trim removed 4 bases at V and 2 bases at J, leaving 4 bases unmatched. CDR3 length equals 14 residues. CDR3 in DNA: TGTGCCAGCAGCCCTTTGGACAGGAACTATGGCTACACCTTC. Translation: CASSPLDRNYGYTF.

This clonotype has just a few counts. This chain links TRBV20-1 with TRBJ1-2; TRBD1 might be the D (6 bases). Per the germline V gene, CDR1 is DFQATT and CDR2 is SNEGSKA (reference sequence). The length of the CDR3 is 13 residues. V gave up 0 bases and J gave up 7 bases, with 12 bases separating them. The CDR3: CSARDYRAPGYTF. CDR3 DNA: TGCAGTGCTAGAGACTACAGGGCACCTGGCTACACCTTC.

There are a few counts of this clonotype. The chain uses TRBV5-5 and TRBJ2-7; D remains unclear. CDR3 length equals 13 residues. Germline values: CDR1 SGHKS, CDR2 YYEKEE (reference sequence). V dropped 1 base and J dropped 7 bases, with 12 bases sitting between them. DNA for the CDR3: TGTGCCAGCAGCTTGTACCATACGGAGGAGCAGTACTTC. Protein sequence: CASSLYHTEEQYF.

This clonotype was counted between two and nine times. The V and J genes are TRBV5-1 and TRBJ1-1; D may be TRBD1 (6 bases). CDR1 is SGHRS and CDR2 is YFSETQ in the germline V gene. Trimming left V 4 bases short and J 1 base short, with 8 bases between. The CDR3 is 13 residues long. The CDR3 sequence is CASSMGANTEAFF. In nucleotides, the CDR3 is TGCGCCAGCAGCATGGGGGCGAACACTGAAGCTTTCTTT.

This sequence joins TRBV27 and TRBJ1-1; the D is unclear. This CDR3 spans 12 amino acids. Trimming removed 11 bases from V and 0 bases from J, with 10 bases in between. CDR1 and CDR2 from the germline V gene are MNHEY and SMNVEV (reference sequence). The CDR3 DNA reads TGTGCCTCTGCACGGGTGAACACTGAAGCTTTCTTT. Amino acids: CASARVNTEAFF.

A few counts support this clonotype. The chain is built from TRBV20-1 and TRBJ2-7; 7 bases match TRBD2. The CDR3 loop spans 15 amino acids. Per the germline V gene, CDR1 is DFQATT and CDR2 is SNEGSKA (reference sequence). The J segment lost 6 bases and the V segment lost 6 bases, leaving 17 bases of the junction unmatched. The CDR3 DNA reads TGCAGTGCATTGGAGATGGAGCGGGATTTAGGCGAGCAGTACTTC. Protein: CSALEMERDLGEQYF.

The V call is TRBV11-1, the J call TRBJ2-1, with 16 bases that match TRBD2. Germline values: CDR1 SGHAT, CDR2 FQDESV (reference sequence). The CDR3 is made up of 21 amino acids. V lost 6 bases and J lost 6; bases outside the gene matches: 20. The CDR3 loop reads CASSGEKRGGLAGGPFNEQFF. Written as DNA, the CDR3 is TGTGCCAGCAGTGGAGAGAAAAGAGGGGGACTAGCGGGAGGGCCCTTCAATGAGCAGTTCTTC.

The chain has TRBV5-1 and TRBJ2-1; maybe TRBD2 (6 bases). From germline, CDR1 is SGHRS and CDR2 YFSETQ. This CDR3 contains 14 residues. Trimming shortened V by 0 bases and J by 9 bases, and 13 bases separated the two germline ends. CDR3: CASSLDGLASEQFF. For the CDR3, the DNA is TGCGCCAGCAGCTTGGACGGGCTAGCGAGTGAGCAGTTCTTC.

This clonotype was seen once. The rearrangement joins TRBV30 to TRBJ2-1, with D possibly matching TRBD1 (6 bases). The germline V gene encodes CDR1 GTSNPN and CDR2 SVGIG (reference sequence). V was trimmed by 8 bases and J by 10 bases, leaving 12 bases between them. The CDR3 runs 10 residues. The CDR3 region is CATGSAEQFF. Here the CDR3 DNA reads TGTGCCACAGGGTCAGCCGAGCAGTTCTTC.

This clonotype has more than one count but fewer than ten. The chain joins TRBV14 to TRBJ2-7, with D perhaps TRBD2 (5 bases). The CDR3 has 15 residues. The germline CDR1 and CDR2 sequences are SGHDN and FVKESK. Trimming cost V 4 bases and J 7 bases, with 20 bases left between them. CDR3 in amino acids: CASSLGVGHYEEQYF. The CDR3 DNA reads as TGTGCCAGCAGCCTCGGGGTGGGCCACTACGAGGAGCAGTACTTC.

The CDR3 region has the DNA TGTGCCATCAGTCCGGGACAGGGGAGATGGATCGGCGGCACAGATACGCAGTATTTT. It codes for CAISPGQGRWIGGTDTQYF. The rearrangement joins TRBV10-3 to TRBJ2-3; TRBD1 agrees at 10 bases. After removal of 5 bases from V and 1 base from J, the junction contained 15 bases not matched to a gene. CDR1 and CDR2 (germline): ENHRY, SYGVKD. The CDR3 length is 19 residues.

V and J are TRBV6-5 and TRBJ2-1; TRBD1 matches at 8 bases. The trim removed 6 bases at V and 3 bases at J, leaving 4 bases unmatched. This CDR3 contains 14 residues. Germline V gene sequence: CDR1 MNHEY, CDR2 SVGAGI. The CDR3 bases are TGTGCCAGCAGCGGAGGACAGGGCTACAATGAGCAGTTCTTC. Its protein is CASSGGQGYNEQFF.

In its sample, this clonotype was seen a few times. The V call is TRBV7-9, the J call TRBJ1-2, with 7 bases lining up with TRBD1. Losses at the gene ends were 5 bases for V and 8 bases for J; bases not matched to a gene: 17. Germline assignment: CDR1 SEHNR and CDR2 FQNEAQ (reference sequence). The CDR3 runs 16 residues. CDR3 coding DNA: TGTGCCAGCAGCCCTCGCTTCCTGACAGGGTTCAACGGCTACACCTTC. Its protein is CASSPRFLTGFNGYTF.

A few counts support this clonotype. The CDR3 region has the DNA TGCAGCGCGCGCGCCAGGGGATACCCAGAGACCCAGTACTTC. Protein sequence: CSARARGYPETQYF. The chain joins TRBV29-1 to TRBJ2-5, with a tentative D call TRBD1 (6 bases). CDR1 is SQVTM and CDR2 is ANQGSEA in the germline V gene. Deletions cut 7 bases from V and 4 bases from J, with 19 bases between. This CDR3 has 14 amino acids. Combining the CDR3 with reference TRBV29-1 and TRBJ2-5 gives the whole variable domain SAVISQKPSRDICQRGTSLTIQCQVDSQVTMMFWYRQQPGQSLTLIATANQGSEATYESGFVIDKFPISRPNLTFSTLTVSNMSPEDSSIYLCSARARGYPETQYFGPGTRLLVL.

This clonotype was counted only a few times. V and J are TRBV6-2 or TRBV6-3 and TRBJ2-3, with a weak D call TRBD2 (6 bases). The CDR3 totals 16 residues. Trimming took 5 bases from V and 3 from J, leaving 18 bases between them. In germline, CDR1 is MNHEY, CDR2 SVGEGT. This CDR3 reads CASSQNNRGLTDTQYF. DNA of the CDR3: TGTGCCAGCAGTCAAAATAACCGGGGGTTAACAGATACGCAGTATTTT.

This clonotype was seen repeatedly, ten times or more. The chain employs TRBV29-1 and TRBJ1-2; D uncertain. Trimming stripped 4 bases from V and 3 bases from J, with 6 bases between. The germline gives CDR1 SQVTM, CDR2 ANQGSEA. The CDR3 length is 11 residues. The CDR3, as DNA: TGCAGCGTTGGAGCGGACTATGGCTACACCTTC. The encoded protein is CSVGADYGYTF.